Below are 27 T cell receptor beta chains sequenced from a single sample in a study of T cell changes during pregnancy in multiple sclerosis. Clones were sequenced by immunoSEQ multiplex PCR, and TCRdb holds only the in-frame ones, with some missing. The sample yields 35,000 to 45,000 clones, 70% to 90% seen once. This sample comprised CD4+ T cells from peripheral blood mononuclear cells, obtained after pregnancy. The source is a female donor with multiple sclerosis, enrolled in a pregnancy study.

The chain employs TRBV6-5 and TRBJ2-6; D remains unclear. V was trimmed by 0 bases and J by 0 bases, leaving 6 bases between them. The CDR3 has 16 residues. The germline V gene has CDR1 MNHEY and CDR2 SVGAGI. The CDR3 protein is CASSYSSGSGANVLTF. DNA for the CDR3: TGTGCCAGCAGTTACTCCTCGGGCTCTGGGGCCAACGTCCTGACTTTC.

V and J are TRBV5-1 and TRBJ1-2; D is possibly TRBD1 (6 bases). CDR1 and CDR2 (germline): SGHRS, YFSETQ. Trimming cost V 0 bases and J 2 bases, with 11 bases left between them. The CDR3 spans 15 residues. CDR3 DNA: TGCGCCAGCAGCTTGGCCCCAGGGGCCAACTATGGCTACACCTTC. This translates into CASSLAPGANYGYTF.

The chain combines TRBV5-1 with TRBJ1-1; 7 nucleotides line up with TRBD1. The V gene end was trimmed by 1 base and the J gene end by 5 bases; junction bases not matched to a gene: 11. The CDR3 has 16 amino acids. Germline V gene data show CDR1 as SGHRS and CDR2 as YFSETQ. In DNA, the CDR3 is TGCGCCAGCAGCTTGTTTGGGGACAGAAGCTATACTGAAGCTTTCTTT. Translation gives CASSLFGDRSYTEAFF.

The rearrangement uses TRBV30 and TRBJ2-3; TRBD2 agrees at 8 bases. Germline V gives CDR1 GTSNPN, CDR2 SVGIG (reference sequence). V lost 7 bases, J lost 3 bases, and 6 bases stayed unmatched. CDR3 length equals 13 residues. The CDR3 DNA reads TGTGCCTTCTCTAGCGGGTGGACAGATACGCAGTATTTT. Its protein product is CAFSSGWTDTQYF.

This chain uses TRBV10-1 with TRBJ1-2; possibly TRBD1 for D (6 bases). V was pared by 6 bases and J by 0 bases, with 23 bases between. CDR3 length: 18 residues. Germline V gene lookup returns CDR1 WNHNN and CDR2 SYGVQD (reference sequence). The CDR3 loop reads CASSFLTGQVNSNYGYTF. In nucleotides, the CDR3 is TGCGCCAGCAGCTTCTTGACGGGACAAGTCAACTCTAACTATGGCTACACCTTC.

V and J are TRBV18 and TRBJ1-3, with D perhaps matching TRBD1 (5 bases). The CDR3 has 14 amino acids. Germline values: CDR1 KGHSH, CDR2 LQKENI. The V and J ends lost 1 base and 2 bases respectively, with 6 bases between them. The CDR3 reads CASSPQGTGNTIYF. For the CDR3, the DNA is TGTGCCAGCTCACCACAGGGGACTGGAAACACCATATATTTT. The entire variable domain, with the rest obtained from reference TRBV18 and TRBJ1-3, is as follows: NAGVMQNPRHLVRRRGQEARLRCSPMKGHSHVYWYRQLPEEGLKFMVYLQKENIIDESGMPKERFSAEFPKEGPSILRIQQVVRGDSAAYFCASSPQGTGNTIYFGEGSWLTVV.

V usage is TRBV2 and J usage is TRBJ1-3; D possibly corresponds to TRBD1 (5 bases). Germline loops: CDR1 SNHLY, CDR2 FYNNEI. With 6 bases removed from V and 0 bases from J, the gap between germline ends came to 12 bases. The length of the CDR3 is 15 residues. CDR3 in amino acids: CASRRDLPSGNTIYF. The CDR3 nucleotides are TGTGCCAGCAGGCGGGACCTTCCCTCTGGAAACACCATATATTTT.

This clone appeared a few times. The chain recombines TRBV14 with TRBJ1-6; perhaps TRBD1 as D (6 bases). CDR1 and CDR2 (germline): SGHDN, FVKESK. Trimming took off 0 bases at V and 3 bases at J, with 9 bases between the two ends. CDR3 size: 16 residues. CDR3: CASSQDRGGYNSPLHF. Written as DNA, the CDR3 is TGTGCCAGCAGCCAAGATCGAGGGGGCTATAATTCACCCCTCCACTTT.

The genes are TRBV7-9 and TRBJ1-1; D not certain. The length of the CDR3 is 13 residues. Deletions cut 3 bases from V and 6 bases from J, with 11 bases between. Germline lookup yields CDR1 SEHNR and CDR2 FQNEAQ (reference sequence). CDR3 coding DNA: TGTGCCAGCAGCTTGAGACAACAGTCTGAAGCTTTCTTT. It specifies CASSLRQQSEAFF.

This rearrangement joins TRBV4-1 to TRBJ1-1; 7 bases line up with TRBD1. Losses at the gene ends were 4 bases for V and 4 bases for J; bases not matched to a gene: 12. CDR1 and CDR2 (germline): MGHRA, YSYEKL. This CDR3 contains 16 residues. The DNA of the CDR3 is TGCGCCAGCAGCCCACGTGGAGGGGGCGAGGCCACTGAAGCTTTCTTT. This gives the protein CASSPRGGGEATEAFF.

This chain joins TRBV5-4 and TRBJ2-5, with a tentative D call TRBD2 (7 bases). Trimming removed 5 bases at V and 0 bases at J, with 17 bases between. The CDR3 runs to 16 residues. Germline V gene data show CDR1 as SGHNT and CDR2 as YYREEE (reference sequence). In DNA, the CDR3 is TGTGCCAGCAGACCCGACGGGGGGCGAAACCAAGAGACCCAGTACTTC. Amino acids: CASRPDGGRNQETQYF.

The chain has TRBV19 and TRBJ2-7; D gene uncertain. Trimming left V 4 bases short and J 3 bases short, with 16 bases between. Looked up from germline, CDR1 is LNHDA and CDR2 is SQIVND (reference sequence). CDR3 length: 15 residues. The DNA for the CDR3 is TGTGCCAGTAGTAGGAACCTCCTTGGAGACTACGAGCAGTACTTC. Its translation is CASSRNLLGDYEQYF.

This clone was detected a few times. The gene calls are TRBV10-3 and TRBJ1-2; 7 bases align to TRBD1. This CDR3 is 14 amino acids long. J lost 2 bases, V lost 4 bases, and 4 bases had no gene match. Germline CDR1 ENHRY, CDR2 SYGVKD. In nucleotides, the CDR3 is TGTGCCATCAGTGGGGCGGGACAGAACTATGGCTACACCTTC. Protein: CAISGAGQNYGYTF.

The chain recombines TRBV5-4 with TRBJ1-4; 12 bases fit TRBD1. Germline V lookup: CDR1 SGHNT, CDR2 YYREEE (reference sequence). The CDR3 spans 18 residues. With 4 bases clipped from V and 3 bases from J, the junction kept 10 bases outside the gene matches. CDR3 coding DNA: TGTGCCAGCAGCCGTCACCGGGACAGGGGGCAGTCTAATGAAAAACTGTTTTTT. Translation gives CASSRHRDRGQSNEKLFF.

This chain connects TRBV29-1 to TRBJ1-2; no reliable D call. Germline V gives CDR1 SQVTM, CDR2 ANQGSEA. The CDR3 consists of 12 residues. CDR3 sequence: CSCRRSGYGYTF. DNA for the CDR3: TGCAGTTGTAGGAGGAGCGGATATGGCTACACCTTC.

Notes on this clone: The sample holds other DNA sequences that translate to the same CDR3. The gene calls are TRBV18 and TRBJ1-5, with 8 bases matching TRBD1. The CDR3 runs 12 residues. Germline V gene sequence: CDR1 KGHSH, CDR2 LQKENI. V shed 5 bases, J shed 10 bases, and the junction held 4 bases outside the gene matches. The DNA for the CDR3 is TGTGCCAGCTCAACCCAGGGGGCTCCCCAGCATTTT. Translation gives CASSTQGAPQHF.

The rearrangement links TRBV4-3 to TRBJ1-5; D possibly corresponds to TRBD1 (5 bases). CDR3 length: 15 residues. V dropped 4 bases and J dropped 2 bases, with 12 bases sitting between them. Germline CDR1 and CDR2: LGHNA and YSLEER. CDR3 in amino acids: CASSPGLDGNQPQHF. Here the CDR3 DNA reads TGCGCCAGCAGCCCGGGACTAGACGGCAATCAGCCCCAGCATTTT.

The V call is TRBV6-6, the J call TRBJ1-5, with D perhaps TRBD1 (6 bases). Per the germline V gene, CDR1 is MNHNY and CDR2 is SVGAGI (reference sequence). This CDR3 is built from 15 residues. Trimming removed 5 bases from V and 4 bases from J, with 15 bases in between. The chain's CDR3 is CASSRRTGRNQPQHF. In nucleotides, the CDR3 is TGTGCCAGCAGTCGACGCACAGGGCGAAATCAGCCCCAGCATTTT.

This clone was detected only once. CDR3 nucleotides: TGTGCCAGCAGTTACTCAACCTTTAACAGGGGACCCAACTATAATTCACCCCTCCACTTT. Protein: CASSYSTFNRGPNYNSPLHF. The chain joins TRBV6-8 to TRBJ1-6; 7 bases match TRBD1. The CDR3 sequence is 20 residues long. Per germline, CDR1 MNHGY and CDR2 SAAAGT. With V trimmed by 0 bases and J by 3 bases, 14 bases remained unmatched.

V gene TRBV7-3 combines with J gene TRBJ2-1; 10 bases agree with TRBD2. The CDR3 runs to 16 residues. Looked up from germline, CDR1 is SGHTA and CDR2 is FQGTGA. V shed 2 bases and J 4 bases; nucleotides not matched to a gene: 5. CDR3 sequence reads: CASSLGGAGGYNEQFF. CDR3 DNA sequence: TGTGCCAGCAGCTTAGGGGGAGCGGGGGGGTACAATGAGCAGTTCTTC. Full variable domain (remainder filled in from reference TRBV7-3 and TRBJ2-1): GAGVSQTPSNKVTEKGKYVELRCDPISGHTALYWYRQSLGQGPEFLIYFQGTGAADDSGLPNDRFFAVRPEGSVSTLKIQRTERGDSAVYLCASSLGGAGGYNEQFFGPGTRLTVL.

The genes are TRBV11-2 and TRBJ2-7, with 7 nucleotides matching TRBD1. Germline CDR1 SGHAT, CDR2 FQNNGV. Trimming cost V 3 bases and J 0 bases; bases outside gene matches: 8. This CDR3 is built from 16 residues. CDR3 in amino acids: CASSFHPGQLSYEQYF. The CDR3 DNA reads TGTGCCAGCAGCTTCCACCCGGGACAGCTCTCCTACGAGCAGTACTTC.

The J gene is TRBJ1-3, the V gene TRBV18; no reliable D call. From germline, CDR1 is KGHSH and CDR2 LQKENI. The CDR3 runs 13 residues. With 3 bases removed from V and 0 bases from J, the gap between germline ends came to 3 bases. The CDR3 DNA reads TGTGCCAGCTCACCGGCCTCTGGAAACACCATATATTTT. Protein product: CASSPASGNTIYF.

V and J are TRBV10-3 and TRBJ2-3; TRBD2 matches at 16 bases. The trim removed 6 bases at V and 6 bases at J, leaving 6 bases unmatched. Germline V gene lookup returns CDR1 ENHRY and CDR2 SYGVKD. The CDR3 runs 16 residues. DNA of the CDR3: TGTGCCATCAGACGAGGGACTAGCGGGGGGGCGGATACGCAGTATTTT. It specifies CAIRRGTSGGADTQYF.

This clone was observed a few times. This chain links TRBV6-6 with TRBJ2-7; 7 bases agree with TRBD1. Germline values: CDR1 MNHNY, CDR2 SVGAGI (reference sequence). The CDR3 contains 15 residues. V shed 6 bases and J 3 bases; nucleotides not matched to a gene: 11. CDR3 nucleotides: TGTGCCAGCAGACGAGAGGGGGCTGCGATCTACGAGCAGTACTTC. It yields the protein CASRREGAAIYEQYF.

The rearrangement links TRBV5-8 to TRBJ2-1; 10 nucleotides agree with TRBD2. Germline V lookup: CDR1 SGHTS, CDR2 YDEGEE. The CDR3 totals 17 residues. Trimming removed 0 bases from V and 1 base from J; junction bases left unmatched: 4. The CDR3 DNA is TGTGCCAGCAGCTTGGAGCGGACTAGCGGTTCCTACAATGAGCAGTTCTTC. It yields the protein CASSLERTSGSYNEQFF.

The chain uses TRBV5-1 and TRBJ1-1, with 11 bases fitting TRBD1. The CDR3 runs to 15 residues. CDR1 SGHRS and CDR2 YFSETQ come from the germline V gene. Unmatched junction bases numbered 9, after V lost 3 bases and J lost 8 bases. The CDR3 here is CASSSFGDRGAEAFF. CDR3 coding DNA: TGCGCCAGCAGCTCCTTCGGGGACAGGGGGGCCGAAGCTTTCTTT.

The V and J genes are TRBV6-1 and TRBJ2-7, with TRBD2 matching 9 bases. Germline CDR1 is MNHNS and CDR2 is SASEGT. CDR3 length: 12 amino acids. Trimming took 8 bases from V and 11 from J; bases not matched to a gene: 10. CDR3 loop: CASVVAGDTEYF. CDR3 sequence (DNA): TGTGCCAGCGTGGTAGCGGGGGATACGGAGTACTTC.